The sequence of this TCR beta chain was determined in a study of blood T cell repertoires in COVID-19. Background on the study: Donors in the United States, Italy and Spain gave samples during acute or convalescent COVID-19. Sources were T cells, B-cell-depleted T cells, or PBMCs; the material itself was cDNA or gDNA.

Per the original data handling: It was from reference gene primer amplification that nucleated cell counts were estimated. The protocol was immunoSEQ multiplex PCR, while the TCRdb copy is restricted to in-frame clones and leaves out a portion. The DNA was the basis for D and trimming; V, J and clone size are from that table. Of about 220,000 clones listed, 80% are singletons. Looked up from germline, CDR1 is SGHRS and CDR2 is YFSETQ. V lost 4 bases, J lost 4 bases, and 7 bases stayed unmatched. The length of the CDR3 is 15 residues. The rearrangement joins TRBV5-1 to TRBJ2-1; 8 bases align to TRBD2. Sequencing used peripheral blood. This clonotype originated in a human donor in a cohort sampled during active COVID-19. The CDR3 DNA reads TGCGCCAGCAGCATTACGGGGGGGCCTTACAATGAGCAGTTCTTC. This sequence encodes CASSITGGPYNEQFF.